This is a list of T cell receptor beta chains from one sample in a study of early T cells in non-severe SARS-CoV-2 infection. TCRdb used MiXCR to reprocess the 5' RACE reads, holding one entry per CDR3 protein. In the table there are roughly 70,000 distinct CDR3 sequences, roughly 18% of which are singletons. The sequences come from whole blood, collected at baseline. The source of these receptors is an adult who was a healthcare worker with PCR-confirmed SARS-CoV-2 infection or an uninfected control (not recorded which). Both conserved end residues are part of each CDR3. Fields, in order: J gene, V gene, clone size, D gene, CDR3 DNA, CDR3 protein. The D gene is left open where the match is weak. Rows may omit the clone size; those that give it use once, few, many or a size class.

TRBJ2-7 | TRBV30 | - | - | TGTGCCTGGGGTTGGGTGGGCGAGCAGTACTTC | CAWGWVGEQYF
TRBJ1-5 | TRBV6-2/TRBV6-3 | few | TRBD1 | TGTGCCAGCAGTTACTCGACAGGGGGGCGACAGCCCCAGCATTTT | CASSYSTGGRQPQHF
TRBJ2-3 | TRBV7-9 | many | TRBD2 | TGTGCCAGCAGCTCCACGAAGACTAGCGGGAGCACAGATACGCAGTATTTT | CASSSTKTSGSTDTQYF
TRBJ2-1 | TRBV9 | few | - | TGTGCCAGCAGCGTAGAGGGAGTAAACGATGAGCAGTTCTTC | CASSVEGVNDEQFF
TRBJ2-3 | TRBV7-2 | many | - | TGTGCCAGCAGCTTGACCGGGACGAACCGCGCAGATACGCAGTATTTT | CASSLTGTNRADTQYF
TRBJ2-5 | TRBV11-2 | few | TRBD1 | TGTGCCAGCAGCGTGGGACAGGGTGAGACCCAGTACTTC | CASSVGQGETQYF
TRBJ1-1 | TRBV28 | - | TRBD1 | TGTGCCAGCACCCTAGACAACAGGGGTGGGACTGAAGCTTTCTTT | CASTLDNRGGTEAFF
TRBJ2-1 | TRBV29-1 | many | TRBD1 | TGCAGCTTACAGGGGGCAGGGTCCTACAATGAGCAGTTCTTC | CSLQGAGSYNEQFF
TRBJ2-7 | TRBV7-9 | - | - | TGTGCCAGCAGCTTGTGGGAAAGAAACTACGAGCAGTACTTC | CASSLWERNYEQYF
TRBJ1-2 | TRBV25-1 | few | TRBD1 | TGTGCCAGCAGTGAAGCCCGAAACAGGGGGGGACGGGATGGCTACACCTTC | CASSEARNRGGRDGYTF
TRBJ1-1 | TRBV6-2/TRBV6-3 | - | TRBD1 | TGTGCCAGCAGTTACTTGTACAGGGGAGGGTCTGAAGCTTTCTTT | CASSYLYRGGSEAFF
TRBJ2-5 | TRBV2 | few | - | TGTGCCAGCAGTGAACTTACCCAGTACTTC | CASSELTQYF
TRBJ2-1 | TRBV7-6 | - | TRBD1 | TGTGCCAGCAGCTCCCGGGACAGGGGTCGGAATGAGCAGTTCTTC | CASSSRDRGRNEQFF
TRBJ2-5 | TRBV5-5 | - | TRBD2 | TGTGCCAGCAGTCTCGGACTAGCGGGGAACGCACCACAAGAGACCCAGTACTTC | CASSLGLAGNAPQETQYF
TRBJ2-7 | TRBV14 | many | - | TGTGCCAGCAGCCATGCTACGCCGGAGCAGTACTTC | CASSHATPEQYF
TRBJ2-3 | TRBV28 | few | - | TGTGCCAGCAGGAATGTGCTGGATACGCAGTATTTT | CASRNVLDTQYF
TRBJ2-7 | TRBV9 | few | - | TGTGCCAGCAGCGGGGCCTCGGGGGAGCAGTACTTC | CASSGASGEQYF
TRBJ2-4 | TRBV6-6 | few | TRBD2 | TGTGCCAGCAGTTACCTGGGACTAGCCCCGACGGCCAAAAACATTCAGTACTTC | CASSYLGLAPTAKNIQYF
TRBJ2-3 | TRBV12-3/TRBV12-4 | many | TRBD2 | TGTGCCAGCAGTAACTCACGGGGGGGCTCGTCAGATACGCAGTATTTT | CASSNSRGGSSDTQYF
TRBJ1-3 | TRBV7-9 | - | - | TGTGCCAGCAGCATAGGCGCTGGAGGAAACACCATATATTTT | CASSIGAGGNTIYF
TRBJ2-3 | TRBV20-1 | few | - | TGCAGTGCTGCAATACAGGGAGTCGGATATTTT | CSAAIQGVGYF